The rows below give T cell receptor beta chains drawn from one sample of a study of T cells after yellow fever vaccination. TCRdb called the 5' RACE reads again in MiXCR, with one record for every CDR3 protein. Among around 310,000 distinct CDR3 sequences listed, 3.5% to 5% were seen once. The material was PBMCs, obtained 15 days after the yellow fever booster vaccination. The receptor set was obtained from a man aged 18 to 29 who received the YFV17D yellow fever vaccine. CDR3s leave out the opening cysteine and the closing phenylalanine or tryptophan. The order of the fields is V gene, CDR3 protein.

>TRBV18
ASSPGTGGLAGELF
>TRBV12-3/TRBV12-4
ASSAGVYSEAF
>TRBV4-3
ASSQGPENQPQH
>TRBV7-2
ASSVDRAITPLH
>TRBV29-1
SVGRQDTQY
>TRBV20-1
GTSSYNEQF
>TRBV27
ASSPGQGSGANVLT
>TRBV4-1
ASSQTGRPETQY
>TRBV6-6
AILQGNEQF
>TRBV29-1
SVARAGAGNEQF
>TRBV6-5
ASSFYRAEGTQY
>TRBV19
ASSMLGAGNQPQH
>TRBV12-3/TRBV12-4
ASSGTGPSNQPQH
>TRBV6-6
ASSPHDRADQPQH
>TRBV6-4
ASSDRDRGSNQPQH
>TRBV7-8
ASSLARRRQLPYEQY
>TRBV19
ATRTGWIDEQF
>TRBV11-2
ASSLRWTSGRDTQY
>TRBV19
ASSIKVNYGYT
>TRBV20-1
SARDSGGLNEQF
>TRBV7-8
ASSLVFAGAMNTEAF
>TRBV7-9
ASPSRGGSGANVLT
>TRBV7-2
ASSFFSSSTDTQY
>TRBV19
ASTGGSYNEQF
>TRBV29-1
SVVRQLSNTEAF
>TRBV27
ATKGGATDTQY
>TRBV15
ATSRDRVPGQPQH
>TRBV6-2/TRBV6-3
ASRPGGIYEQY
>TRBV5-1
ASSWTGMDAF
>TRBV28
ASSPRPRQTSWY
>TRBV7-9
ASISVRGSYGYT
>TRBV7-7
ASSLGGGGQETQY
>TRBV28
ASTHGTGEYGYT
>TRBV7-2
ASSLGGFPGRAF
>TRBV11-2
ASSSYRGPQETQY
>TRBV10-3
AIRGYGTPGGIRYGYT
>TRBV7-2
ASSYAGDRNEQF
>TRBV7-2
ASSRGGDTQY
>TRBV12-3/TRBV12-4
ASSLNGAQY
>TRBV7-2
ASRPTGIGNTIY
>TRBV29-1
SAEVTPENIQY
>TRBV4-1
ASSQEQRPLGSRTGELF
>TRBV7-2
ASSYAQETQY
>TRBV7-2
ASSQLGQGGAEAF
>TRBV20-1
SARQGATDTQY
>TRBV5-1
ASSVGTGGNQPQH
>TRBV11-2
ASSFSGDTIY
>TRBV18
ASSPRGPGIGNQPQH
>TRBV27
ASSNNYEQY
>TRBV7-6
ASSISGGARTDTQY
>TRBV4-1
ASSQASNEKLF
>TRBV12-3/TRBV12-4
ASSDRVGTEAF
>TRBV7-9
ASSRLPGHF
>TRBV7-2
ASSLSGGQSSYNEQF